Listed below are T cell receptor beta chains from one sample, sequenced in a study of control samples from healthy donors and cancer patients. Sequencing was performed with immunoSEQ multiplex PCR; in TCRdb, only in-frame clones are kept and a portion is missing. Here the sample spans more than 95,000 clones, about four fifths being singletons. The sequencing input was blood. Receptors originate from a woman aged 45-65 years in good health. Both conserved end residues are part of each CDR3. Fields, in order: clone size, D gene, J gene, V gene, CDR3 DNA, CDR3 protein. D genes are given only for firm matches. Rows may omit the clone size; those that give it use once, few, many or a size class.

abundance: .; d_gene: .; j_gene: TRBJ1-5; v_gene: TRBV3-1/TRBV3-2; CDR3nt: TGTGCCAGCAGCCAAGGGGCAGCTAATCAGCCCCAGCATTTT; CDR3aa: CASSQGAANQPQHF
abundance: once; d_gene: TRBD1; j_gene: TRBJ1-1; v_gene: TRBV4-3; CDR3nt: TGCGCCAGCAGCGGCGTGTCAGGGGGCACTGAAGCTTTCTTT; CDR3aa: CASSGVSGGTEAFF
abundance: .; d_gene: .; j_gene: TRBJ1-1; v_gene: TRBV28; CDR3nt: TGTGCCAGCAGTCCCCTTGGAGGTCTGAACACTGAAGCTTTCTTT; CDR3aa: CASSPLGGLNTEAFF
abundance: .; d_gene: .; j_gene: TRBJ2-5; v_gene: TRBV9; CDR3nt: TGTGCCAGCAGCGTCGCAGGGTACCAAGAGACCCAGTACTTC; CDR3aa: CASSVAGYQETQYF
abundance: few; d_gene: .; j_gene: TRBJ2-3; v_gene: TRBV6-2/TRBV6-3; CDR3nt: TGTGCCAGCAGTACGACAGTTGCGCAGTATTTT; CDR3aa: CASSTTVAQYF
abundance: .; d_gene: .; j_gene: TRBJ1-6; v_gene: TRBV7-2; CDR3nt: TGTGCCAGCAGCCCGCGCGGGGGCGAAACCTCACCCCTCCACTTT; CDR3aa: CASSPRGGETSPLHF
abundance: .; d_gene: TRBD2; j_gene: TRBJ2-7; v_gene: TRBV14; CDR3nt: TGTGCCAGCAGCTGGACTAGCGGAGCCTACGAGCAGTACTTC; CDR3aa: CASSWTSGAYEQYF
abundance: .; d_gene: TRBD1; j_gene: TRBJ1-2; v_gene: TRBV3-1/TRBV3-2; CDR3nt: TGTGCCAGCATGGGCCAGGGGGCGGGATCATACACCTTC; CDR3aa: CASMGQGAGSYTF
abundance: .; d_gene: .; j_gene: TRBJ1-6; v_gene: TRBV18; CDR3nt: TGTGCCAGCTCACCACCGGCAGGGGATAATTCACCCCTCCACTTT; CDR3aa: CASSPPAGDNSPLHF
abundance: .; d_gene: .; j_gene: TRBJ1-5; v_gene: TRBV19; CDR3nt: TGTGCCAGTAGTATGGACTGGACGGACTATAGCAATCAGCCCCAGCATTTT; CDR3aa: CASSMDWTDYSNQPQHF
abundance: .; d_gene: .; j_gene: TRBJ2-4; v_gene: TRBV5-5; CDR3nt: TGTGCCAGCAGTCCGGGATCGGAAATACTAGCCAAAAACATTCAGTACTTC; CDR3aa: CASSPGSEILAKNIQYF
abundance: few; d_gene: TRBD1; j_gene: TRBJ1-3; v_gene: TRBV11-2; CDR3nt: TGTGCCAGCAGACTCACAATTCCAGGGGGCGGAAACACCATATATTTT; CDR3aa: CASRLTIPGGGNTIYF
abundance: .; d_gene: TRBD2; j_gene: TRBJ2-7; v_gene: TRBV27; CDR3nt: TGTGCCAGCAGTTTGTGGGGGAGGGCCAACGAGCAGTACTTC; CDR3aa: CASSLWGRANEQYF
abundance: .; d_gene: .; j_gene: TRBJ2-3; v_gene: TRBV19; CDR3nt: TGTGCCAGTATCCTCTTCGGCGAGGGGCCCAGCACAGATACGCAGTATTTT; CDR3aa: CASILFGEGPSTDTQYF
abundance: .; d_gene: TRBD1; j_gene: TRBJ1-5; v_gene: TRBV5-1; CDR3nt: TGCGCCAGCAGCCCGACGACAGGGGCCAATCAGCCCCAGCATTTT; CDR3aa: CASSPTTGANQPQHF
abundance: .; d_gene: TRBD1; j_gene: TRBJ2-5; v_gene: TRBV2; CDR3nt: TGTGCCAGCAACAGGGGAGCCAAAGAGACCCAGTACTTC; CDR3aa: CASNRGAKETQYF
abundance: .; d_gene: .; j_gene: TRBJ1-1; v_gene: TRBV11-3; CDR3nt: TGTGCCAGCAGCTTAGTAGGTCTTGGGGCTTTCTTT; CDR3aa: CASSLVGLGAFF
abundance: .; d_gene: TRBD2; j_gene: TRBJ2-1; v_gene: TRBV2; CDR3nt: TGTGCCAGCAGTGTTGGACTAGCGGGAGTCAATGAGCAGTTCTTC; CDR3aa: CASSVGLAGVNEQFF
abundance: .; d_gene: .; j_gene: TRBJ1-5; v_gene: TRBV7-2; CDR3nt: TGTGCCAGCAGCTCAGCATCGGAGGGTACCAATCAGCCCCAGCATTTT; CDR3aa: CASSSASEGTNQPQHF
abundance: .; d_gene: TRBD1; j_gene: TRBJ2-5; v_gene: TRBV6-2/TRBV6-3; CDR3nt: TGTGCCAGCAGTCTTCCGGGACAGGGGTCGGAGACCCAGTACTTC; CDR3aa: CASSLPGQGSETQYF
abundance: .; d_gene: .; j_gene: TRBJ2-4; v_gene: TRBV11-2; CDR3nt: TGTGCCAGCAGCTTAGAGGTGGATATGAACATTCAGTACTTC; CDR3aa: CASSLEVDMNIQYF
abundance: many; d_gene: TRBD2; j_gene: TRBJ2-7; v_gene: TRBV3-1/TRBV3-2; CDR3nt: TGTGCCAGCAGCCGCGTGACTAGCGGCTACGAGCAGTACTTC; CDR3aa: CASSRVTSGYEQYF
abundance: .; d_gene: .; j_gene: TRBJ2-5; v_gene: TRBV7-9; CDR3nt: TGTGCCAGCAGCTTAGGACAGGATATCCAAGAGACCCAGTACTTC; CDR3aa: CASSLGQDIQETQYF
abundance: .; d_gene: .; j_gene: TRBJ2-5; v_gene: TRBV5-1; CDR3nt: TGCGCCAGCAGCTTGGGGGGGGGCGAAGAGACCCAGTACTTC; CDR3aa: CASSLGGGEETQYF
abundance: .; d_gene: .; j_gene: TRBJ1-3; v_gene: TRBV3-1/TRBV3-2; CDR3nt: TGTGCCAGCAGCCGGGGAGCCGGAAACACCATATATTTT; CDR3aa: CASSRGAGNTIYF
abundance: .; d_gene: .; j_gene: TRBJ1-2; v_gene: TRBV5-6; CDR3nt: TGTGCCAGCAGCTTGGGACAGCTTGTCTATGGCTACACCTTC; CDR3aa: CASSLGQLVYGYTF
abundance: .; d_gene: TRBD1; j_gene: TRBJ1-2; v_gene: TRBV6-5; CDR3nt: TGTGCCAGCAGTCAGCGGACAGGTGGGGGCTACACCTTC; CDR3aa: CASSQRTGGGYTF
abundance: .; d_gene: .; j_gene: TRBJ1-3; v_gene: TRBV9; CDR3nt: TGTGCCAGCAGCGTCACAGCCGCCTCTGGAAACACCATATATTTT; CDR3aa: CASSVTAASGNTIYF
abundance: .; d_gene: TRBD1; j_gene: TRBJ2-5; v_gene: TRBV7-9; CDR3nt: TGTGCCAGCAGCTTAGGTCAGGGGGCTGGTAGTGTCGAGACCCAGTACTTC; CDR3aa: CASSLGQGAGSVETQYF
abundance: .; d_gene: .; j_gene: TRBJ1-3; v_gene: TRBV19; CDR3nt: TGTGCCAGTAGTATCCACAGGCAGAGCTCTGGAAACACCATATATTTT; CDR3aa: CASSIHRQSSGNTIYF
abundance: .; d_gene: TRBD2; j_gene: TRBJ2-1; v_gene: TRBV9; CDR3nt: TGTGCCAGCAGTGTAGCGGGGGGGCCGTACAATGAGCAGTTCTTC; CDR3aa: CASSVAGGPYNEQFF
abundance: .; d_gene: .; j_gene: TRBJ2-5; v_gene: TRBV6-5; CDR3nt: TGTGCCAGCACTCCAGGGGGGGGGAGGCAAGAGACCCAGTACTTC; CDR3aa: CASTPGGGRQETQYF
abundance: .; d_gene: .; j_gene: TRBJ1-1; v_gene: TRBV11-2; CDR3nt: TGTGCCAGCAGCTTAGTATCCGGGATCAACACTGAAGCTTTCTTT; CDR3aa: CASSLVSGINTEAFF
abundance: few; d_gene: .; j_gene: TRBJ2-3; v_gene: TRBV5-4; CDR3nt: TGTGCCAGCAGCCCGTACCGGGACCTTAAGCAGTATTTT; CDR3aa: CASSPYRDLKQYF
abundance: .; d_gene: .; j_gene: TRBJ1-6; v_gene: TRBV4-1; CDR3nt: TGCGCCAGCAGCCAAGTCAAGGAAAATAATTCACCCCTCCACTTT; CDR3aa: CASSQVKENNSPLHF
abundance: few; d_gene: .; j_gene: TRBJ2-5; v_gene: TRBV18; CDR3nt: TGTGCCAGCTCACCCTCGGTCATGGAGACCCAGTACTTC; CDR3aa: CASSPSVMETQYF
abundance: .; d_gene: .; j_gene: TRBJ1-1; v_gene: TRBV9; CDR3nt: TGTGCCAGCACCCCGGGACTGAACACTGAAGCTTTCTTT; CDR3aa: CASTPGLNTEAFF
abundance: once; d_gene: .; j_gene: TRBJ2-1; v_gene: TRBV18; CDR3nt: TGTGCCAGCTCACCAAGGGGAATCGATGAGCAGTTCTTC; CDR3aa: CASSPRGIDEQFF
abundance: once; d_gene: TRBD1; j_gene: TRBJ2-1; v_gene: TRBV5-1; CDR3nt: TGCGCCAGCAGCTTGGGCGGACAGGCCTACAATGAGCAGTTCTTC; CDR3aa: CASSLGGQAYNEQFF
abundance: .; d_gene: .; j_gene: TRBJ2-2; v_gene: TRBV28; CDR3nt: TGTGCCAGCAGTTTAGAACGGGGAGCTGTTTTT; CDR3aa: CASSLERGAVF